These 13 T cell receptor beta chains were all obtained from the same sample, sequenced in a study of blood T cell repertoires in COVID-19. The assay was immunoSEQ multiplex PCR, and TCRdb's table has in-frame clones only and misses some. The table includes about 120,000 clones, around nine tenths detected once. Sequencing used peripheral blood. These receptors originate from a woman aged 45-65 years with active or convalescent COVID-19.

The chain recombines TRBV6-5 with TRBJ2-2; D may be TRBD2 (7 bases). Germline values: CDR1 MNHEY, CDR2 SVGAGI. With 10 bases removed from V and 7 bases from J, the gap between germline ends came to 13 bases. This CDR3 comprises 12 residues. CDR3 bases: TGTGCCATCCAAGGGGGGGGCGGGGAGCTGTTTTTT. This gives the protein CAIQGGGGELFF.

The V gene is TRBV5-1, the J gene TRBJ2-3; 8 nucleotides align to TRBD2. The CDR3 is 16 amino acids. Looked up from germline, CDR1 is SGHRS and CDR2 is YFSETQ. The trim removed 0 bases at V and 2 bases at J, leaving 5 bases unmatched. As DNA, the CDR3 is TGCGCCAGCAGCTTGGTGGGCGGGAGGACCACAGATACGCAGTATTTT. Protein product: CASSLVGGRTTDTQYF.

V and J are TRBV19 and TRBJ1-1, with unresolved D. Trimming shortened V by 2 bases and J by 8 bases, and 9 bases separated the two germline ends. The CDR3 runs 12 residues. Germline CDR1 LNHDA, CDR2 SQIVND (reference sequence). The CDR3 sequence: CASSILSGEAFF. The CDR3, as DNA: TGTGCCAGTAGTATACTCAGCGGGGAAGCTTTCTTT.

The V gene is TRBV10-3, the J gene TRBJ2-2; 9 bases are a match to TRBD2. V gave up 3 bases and J gave up 4 bases; unmatched junction bases: 12. The CDR3 totals 18 residues. Germline CDR1 ENHRY, CDR2 SYGVKD. CDR3 protein: CAISDVRLADGSTGELFF. DNA of the CDR3: TGTGCCATCAGTGACGTGAGACTAGCGGATGGGAGCACCGGGGAGCTGTTTTTT.

The V gene is TRBV11-2, the J gene TRBJ2-7; TRBD2 agrees at 9 bases. The junction had 8 bases not matched to a gene; V was cut back by 5 bases and J by 3 bases. CDR1 SGHAT and CDR2 FQNNGV come from the germline V gene. CDR3 length: 15 residues. In nucleotides, the CDR3 is TGTGCCAGCAGCCCGAGACTAGCGGAGGTCTACGAGCAGTACTTC. The encoded protein is CASSPRLAEVYEQYF.

The chain couples TRBV28 to TRBJ1-2; D may be TRBD1 (5 bases). V was cut by 5 bases and J by 8 bases, with 18 bases left in between. The CDR3 extends over 14 amino acids. CDR1 is MDHEN and CDR2 is SYDVKM in the germline V gene. CDR3 amino acids: CASSPPQGFGGYTF. The CDR3 region has the DNA TGTGCCAGCAGTCCACCGCAGGGATTTGGGGGCTACACCTTC.

This sequence joins TRBV21-1 and TRBJ1-1; the tabulated D call, TRBD1, remains unverified against the DNA. TRBV21-1 is a known pseudogene. CDR3 length: 17 amino acids. As DNA, the CDR3 is TGTGCCAGCAGCCCACCGGGACAGCTTCTCATGAACACTGAAGCTTTCTTT. Its translation: CASSPPGQLLMNTEAFF.

V gene TRBV28 combines with J gene TRBJ2-4, with D possibly matching TRBD2 (5 bases). Trimming took 6 bases from V and 0 from J, leaving 12 bases between them. The germline CDR1 and CDR2 sequences are MDHEN and SYDVKM. This CDR3 spans 15 amino acids. In nucleotides, the CDR3 is TGTGCCAGCAGCTCTCTAGGACTAGCCAAAAACATTCAGTACTTC. This gives the protein CASSSLGLAKNIQYF.

The V call is TRBV18, the J call TRBJ2-1; 10 bases line up with TRBD2. The CDR3 has 15 residues. Germline values: CDR1 KGHSH, CDR2 LQKENI. J lost 7 bases, V lost 6 bases, and 9 bases had no gene match. Here the CDR3 reads CASSPASGSENEQFF. In DNA form, the CDR3 reads TGTGCCAGCTCCCCGGCTAGCGGGAGCGAGAATGAGCAGTTCTTC.

This clone is a singleton in its sample. The rearrangement joins TRBV7-2 to TRBJ1-4; D is uncertain. This CDR3 has 15 residues. CDR1 and CDR2 (germline): SGHTA, FQGNSA. The V end lost 5 bases, the J end lost 7 bases, and 17 bases lay between the germline ends. Written as DNA, the CDR3 is TGTGCCAGCAGCCCCCAAGGGAGGGTAGGTGAAAAACTGTTTTTT. Encoded protein: CASSPQGRVGEKLFF.

The chain joins TRBV10-3 to TRBJ1-5, with D unclear. The CDR3 is 14 residues long. Germline CDR1 reads ENHRY; CDR2 reads SYGVKD. Trimming removed 0 bases from V and 5 bases from J, with 8 bases in between. Here the CDR3 reads CAISESQNYQPQHF. In nucleotides, the CDR3 is TGTGCCATCAGTGAGTCCCAGAATTATCAGCCCCAGCATTTT.

This clone has only one observation. V is TRBV18 and J is TRBJ1-1; 7 bases agree with TRBD1. In germline, CDR1 is KGHSH, CDR2 LQKENI. Losses at the gene ends were 3 bases for V and 5 bases for J; bases not matched to a gene: 6. The CDR3 is 14 amino acids. CDR3 amino acids: CASSPTGMRTEAFF. The CDR3 DNA is TGTGCCAGCTCACCGACAGGGATGAGAACTGAAGCTTTCTTT.

The genes are TRBV5-1 and TRBJ2-2; 7 bases fit TRBD2. V was clipped by 4 bases and J by 4 bases; unmatched bases: 13. The CDR3 consists of 17 residues. The V gene's germline CDR1 is SGHRS and CDR2 YFSETQ. CDR3: CASSQPGPSGSTGELFF. CDR3 bases: TGCGCCAGCAGCCAACCCGGACCTAGCGGCTCCACCGGGGAGCTGTTTTTT.